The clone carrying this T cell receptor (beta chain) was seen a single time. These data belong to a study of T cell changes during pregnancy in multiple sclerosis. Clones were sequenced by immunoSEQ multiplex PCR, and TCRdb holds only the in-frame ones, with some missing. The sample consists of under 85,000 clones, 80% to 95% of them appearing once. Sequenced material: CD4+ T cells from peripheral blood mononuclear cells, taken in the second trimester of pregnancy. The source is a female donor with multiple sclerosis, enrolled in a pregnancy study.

The CDR3 DNA follows: TGTGCCAGCAGCTGGGACAGGGGGACCCACAATGAGCAGTTCTTC. This codes for CASSWDRGTHNEQFF. This sequence joins TRBV7-2 and TRBJ2-1, with 11 bases fitting TRBD1. The CDR3 contains 15 residues. J was trimmed by 5 bases and V by 4 bases; bases with no gene match: 4. The germline gives CDR1 SGHTA, CDR2 FQGNSA.